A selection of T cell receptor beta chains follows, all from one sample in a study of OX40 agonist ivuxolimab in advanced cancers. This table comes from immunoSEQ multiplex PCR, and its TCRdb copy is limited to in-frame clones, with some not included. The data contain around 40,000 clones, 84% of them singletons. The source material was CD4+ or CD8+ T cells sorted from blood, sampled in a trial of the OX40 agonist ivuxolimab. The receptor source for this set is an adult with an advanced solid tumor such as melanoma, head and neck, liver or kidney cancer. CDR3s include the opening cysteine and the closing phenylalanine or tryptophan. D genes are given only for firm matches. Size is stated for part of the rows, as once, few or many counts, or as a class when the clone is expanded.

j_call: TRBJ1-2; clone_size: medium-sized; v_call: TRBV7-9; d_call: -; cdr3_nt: TGTGCCAGCTCTCCGGACAGCCCGTGGGGCTACACCTTC; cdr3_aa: CASSPDSPWGYTF
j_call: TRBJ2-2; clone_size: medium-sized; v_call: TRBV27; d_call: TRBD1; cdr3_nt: TGTGCCAGCAGTTTATCCCCCGGGACAGGGACCGGGGAGCTGTTTTTT; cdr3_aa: CASSLSPGTGTGELFF
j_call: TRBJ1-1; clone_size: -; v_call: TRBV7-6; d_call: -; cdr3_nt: TGTGCCAGCAGCTTAGCGGCAGGGTCTATGAACACTGAAGCTTTCTTT; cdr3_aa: CASSLAAGSMNTEAFF
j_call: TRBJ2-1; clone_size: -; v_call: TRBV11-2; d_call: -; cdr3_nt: TGTGCCAGCAGCCTAAATCCAGGATCCTACAATGAGCAGTTCTTC; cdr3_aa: CASSLNPGSYNEQFF
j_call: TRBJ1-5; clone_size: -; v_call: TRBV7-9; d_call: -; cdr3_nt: TGTGCCAGCAGCCCATACAGGGAAGGTCAGCCCCAGCATTTT; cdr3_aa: CASSPYREGQPQHF
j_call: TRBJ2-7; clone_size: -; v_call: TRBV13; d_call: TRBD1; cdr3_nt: TGTGCCAGCAGCCCCAAGGACAGGGGCGCCTACGAGCAGTACTTC; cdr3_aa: CASSPKDRGAYEQYF
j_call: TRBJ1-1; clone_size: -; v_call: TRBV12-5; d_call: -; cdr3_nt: TGTGCTAGTGGTTTTAACAGTAAAGCTTTCTTT; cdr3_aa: CASGFNSKAFF
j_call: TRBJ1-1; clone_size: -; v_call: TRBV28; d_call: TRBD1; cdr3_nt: TGTGCCAGCACCTCCCCCGGGACAGGAAACTTAGAAGCTTTCTTT; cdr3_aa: CASTSPGTGNLEAFF
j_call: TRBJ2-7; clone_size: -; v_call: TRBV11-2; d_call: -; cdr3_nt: TGTGCCAGCAGCTTCCCCGCGGGCTACGAGCAGTACTTC; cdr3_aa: CASSFPAGYEQYF
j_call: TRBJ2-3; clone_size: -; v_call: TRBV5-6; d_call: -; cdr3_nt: TGTGCCAGCAGCCCCGGGAGAGATACGCAGTATTTT; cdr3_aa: CASSPGRDTQYF
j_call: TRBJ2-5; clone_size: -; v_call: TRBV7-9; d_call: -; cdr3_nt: TGTGCCAGCACCACCCCCGAGGGGGAGGGAGAGACCCAGTACTTC; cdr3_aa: CASTTPEGEGETQYF
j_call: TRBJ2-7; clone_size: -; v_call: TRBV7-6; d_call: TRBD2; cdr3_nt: TGTGCCAGCAGCTCCGGGGGGAAGTACGAGCAGTACTTC; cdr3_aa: CASSSGGKYEQYF
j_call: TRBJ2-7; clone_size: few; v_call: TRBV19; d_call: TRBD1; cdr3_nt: TGTGCCAGTAATGCACAGGGGGCGGGTGAGCAGTACTTC; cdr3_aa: CASNAQGAGEQYF
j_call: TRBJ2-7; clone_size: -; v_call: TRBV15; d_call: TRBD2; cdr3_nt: TGTGCCACCAGCGGGAGAGTAGCGGGAACGTACGAGCAGTACTTC; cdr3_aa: CATSGRVAGTYEQYF
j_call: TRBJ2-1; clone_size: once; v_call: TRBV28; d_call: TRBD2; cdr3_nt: TGTGCCAGCAGTTTCTTAGGGACTAGCGGGAGCGAGCAGTTCTTC; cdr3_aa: CASSFLGTSGSEQFF
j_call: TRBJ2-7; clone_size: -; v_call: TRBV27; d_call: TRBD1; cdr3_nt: TGTGCCAGCAGTGAGGGACAGGGTTCTCCCTACGAGCAGTACTTC; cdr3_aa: CASSEGQGSPYEQYF
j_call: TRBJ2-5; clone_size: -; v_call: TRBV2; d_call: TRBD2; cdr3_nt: TGTGCCAGCACGCGGACGACTAGCGACGAGACCCAGTACTTC; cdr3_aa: CASTRTTSDETQYF
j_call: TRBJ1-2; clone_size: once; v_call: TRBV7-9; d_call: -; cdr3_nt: TGTGCCAGCAGCCATGGGGGGTTTAAGGGCGGCTACACCTTC; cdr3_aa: CASSHGGFKGGYTF
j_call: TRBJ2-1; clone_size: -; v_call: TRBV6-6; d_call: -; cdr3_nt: TGTGCCAGCAGTCTTTCGAATGAGCAGTTCTTC; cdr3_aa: CASSLSNEQFF
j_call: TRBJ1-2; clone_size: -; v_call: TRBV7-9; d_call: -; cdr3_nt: TGTGCCAGCAGCCCCGGACAGTACAGCTACACCTTC; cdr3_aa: CASSPGQYSYTF
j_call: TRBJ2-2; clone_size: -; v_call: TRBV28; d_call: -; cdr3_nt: TGTGCCAGCAGCCCCGATAGTTGGGAGAACACCGGGGAGCTGTTTTTT; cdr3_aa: CASSPDSWENTGELFF
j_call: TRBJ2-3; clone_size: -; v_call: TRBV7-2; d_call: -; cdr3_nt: TGTGCCAGCAGCTTAGAAGGGGATACGCAGTATTTT; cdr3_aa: CASSLEGDTQYF
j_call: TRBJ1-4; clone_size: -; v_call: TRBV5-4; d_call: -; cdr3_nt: TGTGCCAGCAGCTTGGGTACACGAGAAAAACTGTTTTTT; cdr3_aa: CASSLGTREKLFF
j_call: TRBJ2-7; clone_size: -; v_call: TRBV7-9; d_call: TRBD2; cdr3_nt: TGTGCCAGCAGCCCACGGACTAGCGGGACGTACGAGCAGTACTTC; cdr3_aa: CASSPRTSGTYEQYF
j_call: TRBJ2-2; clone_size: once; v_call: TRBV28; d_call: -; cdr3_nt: TGTGCCAGCAGTTTTAACACCGGGGAGCTGTTTTTT; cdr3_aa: CASSFNTGELFF
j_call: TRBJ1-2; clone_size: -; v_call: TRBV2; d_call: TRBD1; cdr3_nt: TGTGCCAGCACCCTATTCGGGACAGGGGACACCTATGGCTACACCTTC; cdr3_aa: CASTLFGTGDTYGYTF
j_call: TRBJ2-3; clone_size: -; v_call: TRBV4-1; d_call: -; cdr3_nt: TGCGCCAGCAGCAACCCCGGGACTGAGTCTCATGGAACCACAGATACGCAGTATTTT; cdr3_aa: CASSNPGTESHGTTDTQYF
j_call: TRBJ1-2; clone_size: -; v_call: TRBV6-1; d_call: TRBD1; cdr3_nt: TGTGCCAGCAGTGAACCGGACAGGGGATTCTATGGCTACACCTTC; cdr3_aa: CASSEPDRGFYGYTF
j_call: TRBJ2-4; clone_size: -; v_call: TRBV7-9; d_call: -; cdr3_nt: TGTGCCAGCAGCTACCCACAGGGAGCCAAAAACATTCAGTACTTC; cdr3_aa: CASSYPQGAKNIQYF
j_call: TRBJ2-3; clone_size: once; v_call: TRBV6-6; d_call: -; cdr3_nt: TGTGCCAGCAGCGCGGAGTTTAAACCGAGCACAGATACGCAGTATTTT; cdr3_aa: CASSAEFKPSTDTQYF